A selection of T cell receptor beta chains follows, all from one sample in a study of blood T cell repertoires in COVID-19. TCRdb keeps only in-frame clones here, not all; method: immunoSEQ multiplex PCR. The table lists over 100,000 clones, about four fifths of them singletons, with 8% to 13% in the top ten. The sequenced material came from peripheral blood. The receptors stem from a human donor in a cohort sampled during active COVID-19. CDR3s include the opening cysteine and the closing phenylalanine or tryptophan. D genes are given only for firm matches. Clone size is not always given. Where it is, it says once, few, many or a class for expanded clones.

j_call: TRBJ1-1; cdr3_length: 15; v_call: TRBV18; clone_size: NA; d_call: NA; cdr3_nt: TGTGCCAGCTCACCACCGGAAGGGGCTAGGGGTGAAGCTTTCTTT; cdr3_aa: CASSPPEGARGEAFF
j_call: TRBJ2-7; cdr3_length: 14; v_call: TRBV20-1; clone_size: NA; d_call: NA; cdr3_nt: TGCAGTGCAAGTGAGGAGGCCCGGGTTTACGAGCAGTACTTC; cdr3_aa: CSASEEARVYEQYF
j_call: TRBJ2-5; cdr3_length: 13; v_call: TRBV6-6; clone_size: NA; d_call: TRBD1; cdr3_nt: TGTGCCAGCAGGTCAGGGGGCCAGGAGACCCAGTACTTC; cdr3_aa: CASRSGGQETQYF
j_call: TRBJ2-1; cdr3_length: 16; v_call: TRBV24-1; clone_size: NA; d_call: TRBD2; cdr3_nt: TGTGCCACCAGTTCAGCCGGGACTAGCGGGAGGAATGAGCAGTTCTTC; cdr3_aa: CATSSAGTSGRNEQFF
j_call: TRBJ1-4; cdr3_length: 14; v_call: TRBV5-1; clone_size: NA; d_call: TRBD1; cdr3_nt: TGCGCCAGCAGCTTGGTGGCAGGGGGCGAAAAACTGTTTTTT; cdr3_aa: CASSLVAGGEKLFF
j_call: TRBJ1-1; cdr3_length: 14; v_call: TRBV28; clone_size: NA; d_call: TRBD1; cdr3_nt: TGTGCCAGCAGTTCCCCGGGACAGTACACTGAAGCTTTCTTT; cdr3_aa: CASSSPGQYTEAFF
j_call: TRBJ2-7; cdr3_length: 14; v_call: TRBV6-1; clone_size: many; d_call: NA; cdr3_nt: TGTGCCAGCAGTGAACGGGGGACCTTCTACGAGCAGTACTTC; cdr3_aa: CASSERGTFYEQYF
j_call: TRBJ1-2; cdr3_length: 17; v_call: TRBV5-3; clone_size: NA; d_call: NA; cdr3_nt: TGTGCCAGAAGCTTGGAGATCGGGGGGAATACGCTCTATGGCTACACCTTC; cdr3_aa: CARSLEIGGNTLYGYTF
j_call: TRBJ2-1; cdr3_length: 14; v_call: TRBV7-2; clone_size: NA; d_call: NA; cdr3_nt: TGTGCCAGCAGCTTATGGGCAGGGATGGATGAGCAGTTCTTC; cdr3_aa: CASSLWAGMDEQFF
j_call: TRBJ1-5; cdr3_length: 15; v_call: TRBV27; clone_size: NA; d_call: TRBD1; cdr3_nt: TGTGCCAGCAGTGACCGACAGGGGCTGAATCAGCCCCAGCATTTT; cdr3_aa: CASSDRQGLNQPQHF
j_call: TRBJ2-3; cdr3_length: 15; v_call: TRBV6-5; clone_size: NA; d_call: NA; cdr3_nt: TGTGCCAGCAGTTACGACAGACTCCGCACAGATACGCAGTATTTT; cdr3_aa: CASSYDRLRTDTQYF
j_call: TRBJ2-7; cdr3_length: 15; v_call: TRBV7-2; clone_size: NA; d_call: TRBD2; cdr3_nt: TGTGCCAGTAGGGCGGTTAGCGGGGTCTCCTACGAGCAGTACTTC; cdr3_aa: CASRAVSGVSYEQYF
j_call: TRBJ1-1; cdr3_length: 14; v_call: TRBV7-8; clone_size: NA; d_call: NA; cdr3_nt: TGTGCCAGCAGCTTAGACAGCCAGAGCACTGAAGCTTTCTTT; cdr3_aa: CASSLDSQSTEAFF
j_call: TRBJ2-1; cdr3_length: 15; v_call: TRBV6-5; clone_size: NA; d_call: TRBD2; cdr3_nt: TGTGCCAGCAGCCCCGTAGCGGGAGTCGGCAATGAGCAGTTCTTC; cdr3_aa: CASSPVAGVGNEQFF
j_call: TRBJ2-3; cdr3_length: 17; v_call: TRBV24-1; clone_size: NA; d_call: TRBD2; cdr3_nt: TGTGCCACCAGTGATTCAAAACTAGCGGGAACCACAGATACGCAGTATTTT; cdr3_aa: CATSDSKLAGTTDTQYF
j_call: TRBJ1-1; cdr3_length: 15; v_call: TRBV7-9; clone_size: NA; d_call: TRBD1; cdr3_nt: TGTGCCAGCAGCTTAGAGGTAGGACAGGCAATAGAAGCTTTCTTT; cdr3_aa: CASSLEVGQAIEAFF
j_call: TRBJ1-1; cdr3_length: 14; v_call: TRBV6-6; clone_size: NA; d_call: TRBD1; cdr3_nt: TGTGCCAGCGGGGGGGACAGGGTAAACACTGAAGCTTTCTTT; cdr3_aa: CASGGDRVNTEAFF
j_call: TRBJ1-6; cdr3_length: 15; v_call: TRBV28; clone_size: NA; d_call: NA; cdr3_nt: TGTGCCAGCAGTTTTGTTTTCAACTATAATTCACCCCTCCACTTT; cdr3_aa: CASSFVFNYNSPLHF